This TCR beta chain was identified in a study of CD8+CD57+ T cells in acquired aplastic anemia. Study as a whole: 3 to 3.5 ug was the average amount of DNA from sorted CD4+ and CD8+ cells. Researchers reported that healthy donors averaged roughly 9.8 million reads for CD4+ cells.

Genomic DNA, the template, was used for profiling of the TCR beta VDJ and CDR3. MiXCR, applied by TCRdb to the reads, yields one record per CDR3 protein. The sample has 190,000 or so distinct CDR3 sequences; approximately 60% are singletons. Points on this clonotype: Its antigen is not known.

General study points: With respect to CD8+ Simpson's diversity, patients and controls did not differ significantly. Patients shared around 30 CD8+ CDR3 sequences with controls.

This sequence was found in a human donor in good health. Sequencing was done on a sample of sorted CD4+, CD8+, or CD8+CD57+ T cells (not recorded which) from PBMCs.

CDR3 protein: CASSLGPLAGADTQYF. The CDR3 nucleotides are TGTGCCAGCAGCTTAGGCCCACTAGCGGGAGCAGATACGCAGTATTTT. The chain links TRBV7-9 to TRBJ2-3; 11 bases align to TRBD2. V lost 1 base and J lost 4; bases outside the gene matches: 4. Per the germline V gene, CDR1 is SEHNR and CDR2 is FQNEAQ (reference sequence). The CDR3 has 16 residues.